A selection of T cell receptor beta chains follows, all from one sample in a study of cytomegalovirus exposure and HLA in healthy donors. Some clones are missing from TCRdb's copy, which holds only in-frame ones; the method was immunoSEQ multiplex PCR. Altogether about 140,000 clones are present, 79% being singletons, with the ten largest covering more than 0.85%. Sequences were obtained from PBMCs. The receptors were gathered from a young man in good health and CMV-seronegative. CDR3s include the opening cysteine and the closing phenylalanine or tryptophan. Each record gives: V gene, D gene, J gene, CDR3 length, clone size, CDR3 protein, CDR3 DNA. A D gene is named only where the DNA matches it firmly. Part of the rows lack a size; the others show once, few, many or a class for expanded clones.

>TRBV2|TRBD1|TRBJ1-1|13|few
CASNRQGNTEAFF
TGTGCCAGCAATCGACAGGGAAACACTGAAGCTTTCTTT
>TRBV6-6|NA|TRBJ1-2|13|NA
CASRGALARGYTF
TGTGCCAGCAGGGGGGCCTTGGCTCGGGGCTACACCTTC
>TRBV6-1|NA|TRBJ2-7|10|NA
CASTNYEQYF
TGTGCCAGCACCAATTACGAGCAGTACTTC
>TRBV5-6|NA|TRBJ2-1|14|NA
CASRSPYRYNEQFF
TGTGCCAGCCGCTCTCCCTACAGGTACAATGAGCAGTTCTTC
>TRBV18|NA|TRBJ1-3|13|NA
CASSPPGGATIYF
TGTGCCAGCTCACCACCGGGCGGGGCGACCATATATTTT
>TRBV6-5|NA|TRBJ1-2|14|NA
CASSYSKWRSGYTF
TGTGCCAGCAGTTACTCGAAGTGGAGGAGCGGCTACACCTTC
>TRBV6-1|NA|TRBJ2-7|14|NA
CASSDRGPTYEQYF
TGTGCCAGCAGTGACAGGGGCCCTACCTACGAGCAGTACTTC
>TRBV7-8|NA|TRBJ1-2|16|NA
CASSRDWSVANYGYTF
TGTGCCAGCAGCCGTGACTGGTCGGTGGCTAACTATGGCTACACCTTC
>TRBV5-6|TRBD1|TRBJ2-3|16|NA
CASSFGQGVHTDTQYF
TGTGCCAGCAGCTTTGGACAGGGGGTTCACACAGATACGCAGTATTTT
>TRBV7-2|NA|TRBJ1-1|13|NA
CASSPRDRFEAFF
TGTGCCAGCAGCCCCAGAGACAGATTTGAAGCTTTCTTT
>TRBV27|TRBD1|TRBJ2-2|16|once
CASSPQLRQGARELFF
TGTGCCAGCAGTCCTCAACTACGACAGGGCGCCAGGGAGCTGTTTTTT
>TRBV5-1|NA|TRBJ1-6|16|NA
CASGLRGGGADSPLHF
TGCGCCAGCGGCTTACGGGGTGGGGGGGCTGATTCACCCCTCCACTTT
>TRBV10-3|TRBD1|TRBJ1-6|13|NA
CAIGQGENSPLHF
TGTGCCATCGGACAGGGGGAGAATTCACCCCTCCACTTT
>TRBV29-1|TRBD1|TRBJ1-1|14|few
CSVESGTGSREAFF
TGCAGCGTTGAAAGCGGGACAGGGAGCCGTGAAGCTTTCTTT
>TRBV29-1|NA|TRBJ2-7|12|NA
CSVNTGSYEQYF
TGCAGCGTGAACACCGGGAGCTACGAGCAGTACTTC
>TRBV27|TRBD1|TRBJ1-1|15|NA
CASSKRTGGFTEAFF
TGTGCCAGCAGTAAACGGACAGGGGGTTTCACTGAAGCTTTCTTT
>TRBV6-5|TRBD1|TRBJ1-6|15|NA
CASSSRDSYNSPLHF
TGTGCCAGCAGTTCCCGGGACAGCTATAATTCACCCCTCCACTTT
>TRBV5-1|NA|TRBJ1-1|16|NA
CASSLQLGQGNTEAFF
TGCGCCAGCAGCTTGCAGTTGGGGCAGGGGAACACTGAAGCTTTCTTT
>TRBV27|TRBD1|TRBJ2-7|13|NA
CASRTGSSYEQYF
TGTGCCAGCAGGACAGGGAGCTCCTACGAGCAGTACTTC
>TRBV29-1|NA|TRBJ1-1|14|NA
CSVDDRWGRTEAFF
TGCAGCGTTGACGACAGGTGGGGCCGGACTGAAGCTTTCTTT
>TRBV16|NA|TRBJ1-1|13|NA
CASSHGGNTEAFF
TGTGCCAGCAGCCATGGCGGGAACACTGAAGCTTTCTTT
>TRBV2|TRBD1|TRBJ2-7|14|few
CASRADRGSYEQYF
TGTGCCAGCAGGGCGGACAGGGGATCCTACGAGCAGTACTTC
>TRBV7-6|NA|TRBJ1-1|12|NA
CASSPYGGEAFF
TGTGCCAGCAGCCCCTACGGAGGTGAAGCTTTCTTT
>TRBV7-9|NA|TRBJ1-4|15|NA
CSSSLARGFLEKLFF
TGTTCCAGCAGCTTAGCAAGGGGATTTTTGGAAAAACTGTTTTTT
>TRBV13|TRBD1|TRBJ2-7|14|few
CASSRDRGLYEQYF
TGTGCCAGCAGCAGGGACAGGGGGCTCTACGAGCAGTACTTC
>TRBV19|TRBD1|TRBJ1-1|16|NA
CASSIDLTGGGTEAFF
TGTGCCAGTAGTATAGATCTTACAGGGGGCGGCACTGAAGCTTTCTTT
>TRBV20-1|NA|TRBJ2-4|11|NA
CSASGYDIQYF
TGCAGTGCATCAGGGTACGACATTCAGTACTTC